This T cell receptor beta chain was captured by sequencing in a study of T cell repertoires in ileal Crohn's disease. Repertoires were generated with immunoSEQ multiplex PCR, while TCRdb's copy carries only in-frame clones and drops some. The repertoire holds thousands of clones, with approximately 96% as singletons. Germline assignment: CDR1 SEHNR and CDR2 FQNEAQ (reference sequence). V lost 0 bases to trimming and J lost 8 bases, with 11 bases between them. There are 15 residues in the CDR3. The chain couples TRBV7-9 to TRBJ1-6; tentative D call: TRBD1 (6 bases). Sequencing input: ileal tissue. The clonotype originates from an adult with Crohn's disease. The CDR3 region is CASSLARGADSPLHF. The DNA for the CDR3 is TGTGCCAGCAGCTTAGCCAGGGGTGCTGATTCACCCCTCCACTTT.